This record covers a single T cell receptor beta chain. What it binds is unknown. Investigators made cDNA in eight separate reactions per sample. TCRdb processed the 5' RACE reads again and assigns one entry to each CDR3 protein, with no DNA. The table counts about 160,000 distinct CDR3 sequences; 2.8% lies in the top ten. Germline V lookup: CDR1 MGHRA, CDR2 YSYEKL. The CDR3 contains 12 residues. The data derive from a study of monozygotic twins with inflammatory bowel disease. Study observations and caveats: None of the different T cell subtypes could be distinguished from one another. Clonotype sharing was lower in IBD patients than healthy twins, most markedly with disease activity. Between concordant and discordant twins, repertoire similarity failed to differ, a result that limited power may explain.

This rearrangement joins TRBV4-1 to TRBJ2-1. Material: blood. The clonotype comes from a human donor with ulcerative colitis or Crohn's disease, or a healthy co-twin of an affected twin (not recorded which). The CDR3 is CASSQGYLEQFF.